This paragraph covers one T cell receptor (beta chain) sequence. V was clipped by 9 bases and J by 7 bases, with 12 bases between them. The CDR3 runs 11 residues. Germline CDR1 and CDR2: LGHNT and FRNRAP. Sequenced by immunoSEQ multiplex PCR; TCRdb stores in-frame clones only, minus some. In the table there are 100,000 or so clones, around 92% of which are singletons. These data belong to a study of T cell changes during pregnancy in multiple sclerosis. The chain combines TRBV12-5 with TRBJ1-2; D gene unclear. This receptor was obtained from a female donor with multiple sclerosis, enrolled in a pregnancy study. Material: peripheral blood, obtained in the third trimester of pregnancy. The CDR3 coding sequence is TGTGCTAGCAAAAACCGGGGTGGCTACACCTTC. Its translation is CASKNRGGYTF.